This TCR beta chain was observed in a study of blood T cell repertoires in COVID-19. Looking at the study overall: Material from acute and convalescent COVID-19 was sourced from the United States, Italy and Spain. T cells, B-cell-depleted T cells, or PBMCs supplied cDNA or gDNA.

In the original workflow: Nucleated cell counts were estimated from reference gene primer amplification. Sequencing was performed with immunoSEQ multiplex PCR; in TCRdb, only in-frame clones are kept and a portion is missing. V and J calls and clone size are given by that table; D and trimming were obtained from the DNA. Of over 100,000 clones in the sample, about 80% are singletons; the top ten hold 5.5% to 8.5%. V shed 1 base, J shed 13 bases, and the junction held 7 bases outside the gene matches. The CDR3 contains 14 residues. The germline V gene encodes CDR1 SGHVS and CDR2 FQNEAQ. This chain uses TRBV7-8 with TRBJ1-6, with TRBD1 matching over 7 bases. This receptor was obtained from a woman aged 45-65 years with acute or convalescent COVID-19. Sequenced sample: peripheral blood. In nucleotides, the CDR3 is TGTGCCAGCAGCTTAGGACAGGGAGGTTACCCCCTCCACTTT. Protein product: CASSLGQGGYPLHF.